The following is a T cell receptor beta chain sequence with its context. The antigen remains unidentified. PCR was performed a second time for about 7 to 12 cycles using a sample-barcoded 5' primer and a J-beta primer mix. TCRdb reanalysed the 5' RACE reads using MiXCR and keeps one entry per CDR3 protein. The sample lists 1.8 million or so distinct CDR3 sequences, about two fifths occurring once. This sample stems from a study of blood T cells in healthy people across ages. Whole-study findings and limits: Researchers judged that diversity estimates from one million T cells fell short of true values. TCR beta diversity, measured per million T cells, fell in a roughly linear way with age.

Germline V gene data show CDR1 as SGHVS and CDR2 as FNYEAQ. CDR3 size: 13 residues. V was pared by 5 bases and J by 3 bases, with 5 bases between. Sequenced input: blood. The V gene is TRBV7-6, the J gene TRBJ1-6; no clear D. The sequence was obtained from a human donor in good health. The CDR3 is CASSRVYNSPLHF. CDR3 in DNA: TGTGCCAGCAGCCGGGTCTATAATTCACCCCTCCACTTT.